Below, 6 T cell receptor beta chains from the same sample are listed, as sequenced in a study of blood T cell repertoires in COVID-19. TCRdb's copy holds only in-frame clones and misses some; the assay was immunoSEQ multiplex PCR. This table has some 200,000 clones, 60% to 80% appearing once. The sequenced material came from peripheral blood. The receptors stem from a woman in her 70s with acute or convalescent COVID-19.

Written as DNA, the CDR3 is TGTGCCAGTAGTATGCGAGGGTCTGCTGGAAACACCATATATTTT. Translating it yields CASSMRGSAGNTIYF. J is TRBJ1-3 and V is TRBV19; the D is unclear. This CDR3 is 15 amino acids long. With 3 bases removed from V and 2 bases from J, the gap between germline ends came to 11 bases. Germline lookup yields CDR1 LNHDA and CDR2 SQIVND (reference sequence).

The gene calls are TRBV25-1 and TRBJ2-7; 8 bases agree with TRBD2. Germline assignment: CDR1 MGHDK and CDR2 SYGVNS. This CDR3 comprises 15 residues. V lost 5 bases and J lost 3; bases outside the gene matches: 9. In DNA, the CDR3 is TGTGCCAGCAGTCGGGGGGGATCCCTTAGCTACGAGCAGTACTTC. It codes for CASSRGGSLSYEQYF.

The genes are TRBV24-1 and TRBJ1-6, with TRBD1 as a possible D gene (6 bases). This CDR3 comprises 14 residues. Germline V gene sequence: CDR1 KGHDR, CDR2 SFDVKD. Trimming cost V 7 bases and J 9 bases, with 15 bases left between them. Here the CDR3 DNA reads TGTGCCACCAGCAGGGCAGGGGCAGGTTCACCCCTCCACTTT. Amino acids: CATSRAGAGSPLHF.

The chain links TRBV6-1 to TRBJ2-7; D perhaps matches TRBD2 (5 bases). Trimming removed 1 base at V and 4 bases at J, with 14 bases between. This CDR3 has 15 amino acids. Germline V gene sequence: CDR1 MNHNS, CDR2 SASEGT. The CDR3 coding sequence is TGTGCCAGCAGTGAAGGAGGTGGGAGATGGTACGAGCAGTACTTC. Its translation is CASSEGGGRWYEQYF.

The chain employs TRBV10-3 and TRBJ2-1; D is undetermined. The V end was cut by 7 bases, the J end by 6 bases, with 16 bases between. This CDR3 spans 14 amino acids. CDR1 is ENHRY and CDR2 is SYGVKD in the germline V gene. CDR3 in amino acids: CAINFDRASNEQFF. The CDR3, as DNA: TGTGCCATCAATTTTGATAGAGCGAGCAATGAGCAGTTCTTC.

This clone was picked up many times. The same CDR3 is also encoded by other DNA sequences in this sample. The chain combines TRBV2 with TRBJ2-3; TRBD1 aligns across 7 bases. The V segment lost 1 base and the J segment 1 base; nucleotides outside the gene matches: 5. The CDR3 is made up of 16 amino acids. The germline CDR1 and CDR2 sequences are SNHLY and FYNNEI. CDR3 nucleotide sequence: TGTGCCAGCAGTGAAGACAGGGGTGCGGGCACAGATACGCAGTATTTT. As protein: CASSEDRGAGTDTQYF.